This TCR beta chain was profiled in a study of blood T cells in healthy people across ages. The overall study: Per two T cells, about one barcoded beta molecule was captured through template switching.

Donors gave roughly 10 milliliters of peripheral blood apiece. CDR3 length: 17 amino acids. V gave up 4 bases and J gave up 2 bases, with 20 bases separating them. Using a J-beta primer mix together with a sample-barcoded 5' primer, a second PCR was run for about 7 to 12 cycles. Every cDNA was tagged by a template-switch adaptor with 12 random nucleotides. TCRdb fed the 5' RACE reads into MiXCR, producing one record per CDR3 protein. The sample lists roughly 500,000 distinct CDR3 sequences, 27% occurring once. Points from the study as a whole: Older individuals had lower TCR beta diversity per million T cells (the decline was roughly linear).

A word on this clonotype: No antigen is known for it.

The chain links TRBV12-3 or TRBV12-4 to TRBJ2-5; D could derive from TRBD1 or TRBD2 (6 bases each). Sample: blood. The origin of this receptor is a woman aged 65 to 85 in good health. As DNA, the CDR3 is TGTGCCAGCAGTTGGGGGCGGCGGACTAAATCACAAGAGACCCAGTACTTC. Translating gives CASSWGRRTKSQETQYF.